This T cell receptor beta chain was recorded in a study of blood T cell repertoires in COVID-19. Study details: The cDNA or gDNA used as material had been derived from T cells, B-cell-depleted T cells, or PBMCs.

Generated by immunoSEQ multiplex PCR, the TCRdb table keeps only in-frame clones and is missing some. The sample contains more than 95,000 clones, 86% of which appear only once. The germline V gene has CDR1 SGHDN and CDR2 FVKESK. V lost 1 base, J lost 5 bases, and 15 bases lay in between. CDR3 size: 15 residues. This chain uses TRBV14 with TRBJ2-7, with D perhaps matching TRBD1 (6 bases). The receptor was derived from a human donor in a cohort sampled during active COVID-19. The source material was peripheral blood. This chain's CDR3 is CASSQVQPPGDEQYF. The CDR3 coding sequence is TGTGCCAGCAGCCAAGTGCAGCCCCCAGGGGACGAGCAGTACTTC.